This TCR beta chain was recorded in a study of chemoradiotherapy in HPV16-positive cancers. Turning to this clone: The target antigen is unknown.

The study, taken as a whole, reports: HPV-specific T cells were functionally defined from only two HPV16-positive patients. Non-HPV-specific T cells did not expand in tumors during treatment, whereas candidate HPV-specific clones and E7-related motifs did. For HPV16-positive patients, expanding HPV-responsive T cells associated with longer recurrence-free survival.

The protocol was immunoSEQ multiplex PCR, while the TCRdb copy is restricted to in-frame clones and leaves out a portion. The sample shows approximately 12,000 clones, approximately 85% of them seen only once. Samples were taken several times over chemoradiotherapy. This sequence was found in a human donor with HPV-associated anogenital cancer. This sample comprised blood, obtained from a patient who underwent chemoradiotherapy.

The CDR3 nucleotides read TGTGCCAGCAGGACAGGGCGGTCGGCCACTGAAGCTTTCTTT. This codes for CASRTGRSATEAFF. The chain uses TRBV2 and TRBJ1-1; TRBD1 agrees at 7 bases. Trimming removed 6 bases from V and 4 bases from J; junction bases left unmatched: 8. The germline CDR1 and CDR2 sequences are SNHLY and FYNNEI. The CDR3 has 14 residues.